This is a list of T cell receptor beta chains from one sample in a study of cytomegalovirus exposure and HLA in healthy donors. Using immunoSEQ multiplex PCR, the repertoire was profiled, and TCRdb retains in-frame clones only, with some absent. The sample consists of roughly 130,000 clones, roughly nine tenths of them appearing once. The sequenced sample was PBMCs. The source is a man between 18 and 29 years old in good health and CMV-seronegative. CDR3s include the opening cysteine and the closing phenylalanine or tryptophan. The D gene is left open where the match is weak. The size field is filled for only some rows; it gives once, few, many or a size class.

cdr3_aa cdr3_nt j_call d_call v_call clone_size
CASNGRDTYNEQFF TGTGCCAGCAACGGGAGGGACACCTACAATGAGCAGTTCTTC TRBJ2-1 TRBD2 TRBV11-2 .
CASSLLAGFTGELFF TGCGCCAGCAGCCTCTTAGCGGGGTTCACCGGGGAGCTGTTTTTT TRBJ2-2 TRBD2 TRBV4-3 .
CASSLERGSYEQYF TGTGCCAGCAGCTTAGAACGGGGGTCCTACGAGCAGTACTTC TRBJ2-7 . TRBV11-2 .
CASSVHVAKNIQYF TGTGCCAGCAGTGTACATGTAGCCAAAAACATTCAGTACTTC TRBJ2-4 . TRBV6-1 .
CASSEAGTGATDTQYF TGTGCCAGCAGTGAAGCCGGGACAGGGGCCACAGATACGCAGTATTTT TRBJ2-3 TRBD1 TRBV6-1 .
CASSLSQGSSYEQYF TGTGCCAGCAGCTTAAGTCAGGGGTCTTCCTACGAGCAGTACTTC TRBJ2-7 . TRBV5-4 .
CASSEGQHRSIQYF TGTGCCAGCAGTGAGGGACAGCACCGCAGCATTCAGTACTTC TRBJ2-4 TRBD1 TRBV25-1 .
CASSPRTGSHGYTF TGTGCCAGCAGCCCTCGGACAGGCTCCCATGGCTACACCTTC TRBJ1-2 TRBD1 TRBV5-6 once
CASSYSAGVVNEQYF TGTGCCAGCAGTTACTCCGCAGGGGTCGTCAACGAGCAGTACTTC TRBJ2-7 . TRBV6-5 .
CASSYSATKKETQYF TGTGCCAGCAGTTACTCGGCGACTAAGAAAGAGACCCAGTACTTC TRBJ2-5 . TRBV6-6 .
CASSPSPSTGELFF TGCGCCAGCAGCCCCTCCCCTAGCACCGGGGAGCTGTTTTTT TRBJ2-2 . TRBV5-1 .
CASSRDRGGNSPLHF TGTGCCAGCAGCCGTGACAGGGGTGGGAATTCACCCCTCCACTTT TRBJ1-6 TRBD1 TRBV2 .
CASLTQGQGYDSPLHF TGTGCCAGTCTTACCCAGGGCCAGGGATATGATTCACCCCTCCACTTT TRBJ1-6 . TRBV28 .
CASSPSGGALYTQYF TGTGCCAGCAGCCCCAGCGGGGGGGCCCTTTATACGCAGTATTTT TRBJ2-3 TRBD2 TRBV6-6 .
CASSHTRGQGGLLNTEAFF TGCGCCAGCAGCCACACCCGAGGACAGGGCGGATTATTGAACACTGAAGCTTTCTTT TRBJ1-1 TRBD1 TRBV4-1 .
CASSLGAREDYEQYF TGTGCCAGCAGCTTAGGAGCCAGGGAAGACTACGAGCAGTACTTC TRBJ2-7 . TRBV7-9 .
CASSPPGLGTSDWRAGANVLTF TGTGCCAGCTCACCCCCGGGACTAGGGACGAGCGATTGGCGAGCTGGGGCCAACGTCCTGACTTTC TRBJ2-6 TRBD2 TRBV18 .
CASTGGRGYEQYF TGTGCCAGCACGGGCGGGAGAGGGTACGAGCAGTACTTC TRBJ2-7 TRBD2 TRBV28 .
CASSLAGTANEKLFF TGCGCCAGCAGCCTGGCCGGGACAGCTAATGAAAAACTGTTTTTT TRBJ1-4 TRBD1 TRBV5-1 .
CAWSLAGGPTDTQYF TGTGCCTGGAGCTTAGCGGGAGGGCCCACAGATACGCAGTATTTT TRBJ2-3 TRBD2 TRBV30 .
CASSQDVRGWGEQFF TGTGCCAGCAGCCAAGATGTACGGGGGTGGGGTGAGCAGTTCTTC TRBJ2-1 . TRBV4-2 .
CASSYSGGQYEQYF TGTGCCAGCAGCTACAGTGGGGGCCAATACGAGCAGTACTTC TRBJ2-7 . TRBV11-2 .
CASTLHLVLYGYTF TGTGCCAGCACCCTACACCTAGTCCTTTATGGCTACACCTTC TRBJ1-2 . TRBV6-1 .
CASGFVITGDTDTQYF TGTGCTAGTGGTTTTGTGATAACAGGGGACACAGATACGCAGTATTTT TRBJ2-3 TRBD1 TRBV12-5 .
CATQGSNYGYTF TGTGCCACGCAGGGATCAAACTATGGCTACACCTTC TRBJ1-2 . TRBV7-9 once
CASQPTTHGYTF TGTGCCAGCCAGCCAACTACCCATGGCTACACCTTC TRBJ1-2 . TRBV28 .
CASSPLTPLAGSYEQYF TGTGCCAGCAGTCCCCTCACCCCTCTAGCGGGATCCTACGAGCAGTACTTC TRBJ2-7 TRBD2 TRBV27 .
CASSLKGVDQFF TGTGCCAGCAGCTTGAAAGGGGTTGACCAGTTCTTC TRBJ2-1 . TRBV13 .
CASSLSLAGPRTGELFF TGTGCCAGCAGCTTAAGCCTAGCGGGGCCTCGGACCGGGGAGCTGTTTTTT TRBJ2-2 TRBD2 TRBV7-8 once
CASSLGTSVPEQYF TGTGCCAGCAGTCTTGGGACATCTGTCCCCGAGCAGTACTTC TRBJ2-7 . TRBV6-6 .
CASSLEQDPANTGELFF TGTGCCAGCAGCTTAGAACAGGACCCCGCGAACACCGGGGAGCTGTTTTTT TRBJ2-2 . TRBV7-2 once
CASSGNREFHGYTF TGCGCCAGCAGCGGAAACAGGGAGTTTCATGGCTACACCTTC TRBJ1-2 . TRBV5-1 .
CASHKLGQGSHEQYF TGTGCCAGCCACAAGCTCGGACAGGGATCCCACGAGCAGTACTTC TRBJ2-7 TRBD1 TRBV25-1 .
CASSPSGGRATEAFF TGTGCCAGCAGCCCTTCAGGGGGCCGGGCCACTGAAGCTTTCTTT TRBJ1-1 TRBD1 TRBV7-8 .
CSVEDSGNFYNEQFF TGCAGCGTTGAAGATAGCGGGAACTTTTACAATGAGCAGTTCTTC TRBJ2-1 TRBD2 TRBV29-1 .
CASRPQRGPYEQYF TGCGCCAGCAGGCCCCAGCGGGGCCCCTACGAGCAGTACTTC TRBJ2-7 TRBD2 TRBV5-1 .
CASSYNLVTGELFF TGTGCCAGCAGTTATAACCTAGTCACCGGGGAGCTGTTTTTT TRBJ2-2 . TRBV6-6 .
CASNTREQEETQYF TGTGCCAGCAATACGAGAGAACAGGAAGAGACCCAGTACTTC TRBJ2-5 . TRBV25-1 .
CASSGTGNGNQPQHF TGTGCCAGCAGTGGCACAGGGAACGGCAATCAGCCCCAGCATTTT TRBJ1-5 . TRBV6-1 once
CASSITGGSNQPQHF TGTGCCAGCAGCATCACAGGGGGGAGCAATCAGCCCCAGCATTTT TRBJ1-5 TRBD1 TRBV11-2 .
CASNSGLGPYEQYF TGTGCCAGCAACTCGGGACTAGGACCCTACGAGCAGTACTTC TRBJ2-7 TRBD2 TRBV6-6 .
CASSQQQGLNQPQHF TGCGCCAGCAGCCAGCAACAGGGCCTAAATCAGCCCCAGCATTTT TRBJ1-5 . TRBV4-1 .
CASRADYEQYF TGTGCCAGCAGGGCAGACTACGAGCAGTACTTC TRBJ2-7 . TRBV6-1 few
CAISDSVRNTIYF TGTGCCATCAGTGACTCCGTTAGAAACACCATATATTTT TRBJ1-3 . TRBV10-3 .
CASSPPGVDGYTF TGTGCCAGCAGCCCGCCAGGGGTAGATGGCTACACCTTC TRBJ1-2 . TRBV7-8 once
CASTRSGGGTSGLTGELFF TGTGCCAGCACCAGATCGGGGGGCGGGACTAGCGGGCTCACCGGGGAGCTGTTTTTT TRBJ2-2 TRBD2 TRBV27 .
CASSMLSGGRNEQFF TGTGCCAGTAGTATGTTAAGCGGCGGAAGGAATGAGCAGTTCTTC TRBJ2-1 . TRBV19 .
CASNRDRGNEQFF TGTGCCAGCAATAGGGACAGGGGGAATGAGCAGTTCTTC TRBJ2-1 TRBD1 TRBV18 .
CASTTGGRTNYGYTF TGTGCCAGCACCACCGGCGGGAGGACTAACTATGGCTACACCTTC TRBJ1-2 . TRBV5-5 .
CASSKRGGTGGYTF TGTGCCAGCAGCAAAAGGGGAGGGACCGGGGGCTACACCTTC TRBJ1-2 . TRBV9 .
CASSYPDTQYF TGTGCCAGCAGTTACCCGGATACGCAGTATTTT TRBJ2-3 . TRBV6-5 .
CASSADSYNEQFF TGTGCCAGCAGCGCGGACTCCTACAATGAGCAGTTCTTC TRBJ2-1 . TRBV7-2 .
CASSPRTGSNTGELFF TGTGCCAGCAGCCCTCGGACAGGTTCGAACACCGGGGAGCTGTTTTTT TRBJ2-2 TRBD1 TRBV9 .
CASSSGREVATQYF TGTGCCAGCAGCTCCGGGCGGGAGGTAGCGACCCAGTACTTC TRBJ2-5 TRBD2 TRBV28 many
CASSLAGFAYEQYF TGTGCCAGCAGTTTGGCCGGGTTCGCCTACGAGCAGTACTTC TRBJ2-7 . TRBV28 .
CASSPLAPPEEQFF TGTGCCAGCTCACCTCTAGCGCCCCCCGAGGAGCAGTTCTTC TRBJ2-1 . TRBV18 .
CASSFSSRGQYF TGTGCCAGCAGCTTCTCGTCCCGGGGGCAGTACTTC TRBJ2-7 . TRBV7-9 .